The clone carrying this TCR beta chain was counted only a few times. What it binds is unknown. This sample was included in a study of response to subunit inactivated influenza vaccine. Study observations and caveats: It was the authors' suggestion that each seasonal influenza vaccination recruits few new T cells.

Germline loops: CDR1 DFQATT, CDR2 SNEGSKA (reference sequence). The length of the CDR3 is 13 residues. With 0 bases removed from V and 11 bases from J, the gap between germline ends came to 14 bases. Using its own MiXCR run on the RT-PCR reads, TCRdb lists one record per CDR3 protein. The sample includes around 470,000 distinct CDR3 sequences, approximately 7.7% of them seen just once. This TCR derives from a man aged 45 to 70 who received an inactivated influenza vaccine. The chain combines TRBV20-1 with TRBJ2-1, with D maybe TRBD2 (5 bases). The specimen was PBMCs from blood, collected less than 30 months after vaccination. The CDR3: CSAREGGRVQQFF. The CDR3 nucleotides read TGCAGTGCTAGAGAAGGCGGGCGGGTACAGCAGTTCTTC.